This T cell receptor beta chain was found in a study of PD-1 blockade in classical Hodgkin lymphoma. Study results and caveats: Reported baseline diversity: healthy donors highest, relapsed/refractory patients lowest. Complete responders possessed baseline diversity comparable to newly diagnosed patients.

The data were produced by immunoSEQ multiplex PCR, yet TCRdb's version contains in-frame clones alone and is incomplete. The table shows about 90,000 clones, with around 80% occurring only once. About this clone itself: Its target is not known.

Described time point: cycle 4 day 1 (C4D1), after less than 7 weeks of nivolumab. All patients relapsed after autologous stem cell transplantation, and brentuximab vedotin exposure varied. Patients' outcomes at their best amounted to complete response, partial response or progressive disease. CDR1 LNHNV and CDR2 YYDKDF come from the germline V gene (reference sequence). The CDR3 spans 13 residues. V lost 1 base and J 7 bases, leaving 7 bases between the germline ends. This clonotype was obtained from a human donor with classical Hodgkin lymphoma. The rearrangement joins TRBV15 to TRBJ1-4, with D uncertain. The input for sequencing was peripheral blood mononuclear cells (PBMCs), taken before the fourth cycle of nivolumab. The chain's CDR3 is CATSRAASEKLFF. CDR3 bases: TGTGCCACCAGCAGAGCGGCGAGTGAAAAACTGTTTTTT. Together with reference TRBV15 and TRBJ1-4, the CDR3 gives the full variable domain: DAMVIQNPRYQVTQFGKPVTLSCSQTLNHNVMYWYQQKSSQAPKLLFHYYDKDFNNEADTPDNFQSRRPNTSFCFLDIRSPGLGDTAMYLCATSRAASEKLFFGSGTQLSVL.